This T cell receptor (beta chain) was obtained from a study of cytomegalovirus exposure and HLA in healthy donors. The CDR3 consists of 17 residues. Germline V gives CDR1 SGHVS, CDR2 FQNEAQ. V lost 3 bases to trimming and J lost 2 bases; unmatched junction nucleotides: 4. As for this clone: Its antigen is still unknown.

The study's findings and limits: Certain indistinguishable V segments, among them TRBV6-2 and TRBV6-3, were excluded.

It was with 60 Vbeta and 13 Jbeta primers that the PCR ran. Sequencing was performed with immunoSEQ multiplex PCR; in TCRdb, only in-frame clones are kept and a portion is missing. This sample has under 200,000 clones; around 74% occur once, and the top ten carry about 1.4%. The receptor was isolated from a woman aged 30 to 39 in good health and CMV-seronegative. This chain links TRBV7-8 with TRBJ2-1; 13 bases are shared with TRBD2. Sequencing was carried out using PBMCs. The CDR3 reads CASSFGLAGATYNEQFF. In nucleotides, the CDR3 is TGTGCCAGCAGCTTTGGACTAGCGGGGGCTACCTACAATGAGCAGTTCTTC.